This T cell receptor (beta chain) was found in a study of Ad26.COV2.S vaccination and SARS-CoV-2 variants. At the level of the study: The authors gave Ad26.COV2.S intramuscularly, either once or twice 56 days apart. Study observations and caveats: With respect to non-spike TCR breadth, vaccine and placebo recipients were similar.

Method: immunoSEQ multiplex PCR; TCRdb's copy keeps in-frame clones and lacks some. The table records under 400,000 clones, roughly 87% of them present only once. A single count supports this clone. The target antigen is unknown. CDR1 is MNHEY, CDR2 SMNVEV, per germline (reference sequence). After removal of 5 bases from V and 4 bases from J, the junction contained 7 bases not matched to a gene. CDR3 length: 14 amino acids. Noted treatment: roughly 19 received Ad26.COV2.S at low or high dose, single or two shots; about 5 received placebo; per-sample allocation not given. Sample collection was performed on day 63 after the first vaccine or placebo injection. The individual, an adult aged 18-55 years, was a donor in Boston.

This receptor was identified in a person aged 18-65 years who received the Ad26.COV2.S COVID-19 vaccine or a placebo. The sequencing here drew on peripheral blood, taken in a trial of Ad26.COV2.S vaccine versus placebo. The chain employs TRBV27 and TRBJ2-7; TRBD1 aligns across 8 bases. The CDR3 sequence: CASSTTGVRYEQYF. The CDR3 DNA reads TGTGCCAGCAGTACGACAGGGGTGAGATACGAGCAGTACTTC.